The 8 T cell receptor beta chains reported below all come from one sample, sequenced in a study of blood T cell repertoires in COVID-19. Sequencing was performed with immunoSEQ multiplex PCR; in TCRdb, only in-frame clones are kept and a portion is missing. Of 270,000 or so clones listed, 85% to 90% are singletons. Sequences were obtained from PBMCs or T cells enriched from blood (not recorded which). The receptor source for this set is a woman aged 25 to 45 with acute COVID-19.

The V call is TRBV6-5, the J call TRBJ2-6; D possibly corresponds to TRBD1 (5 bases). Between the trimmed V and J ends, which lost 5 bases and 0 bases, there was a span of 8 bases. From germline, CDR1 is MNHEY and CDR2 SVGAGI. The CDR3 runs 15 residues. The CDR3 DNA reads as TGTGCCAGCAGTCCTGGGGCCTCTGGGGCCAACGTCCTGACTTTC. The encoded protein is CASSPGASGANVLTF.

The V and J genes are TRBV14 and TRBJ2-1; no firm D call. The germline CDR1 and CDR2 sequences are SGHDN and FVKESK. CDR3 length equals 14 residues. The ends were cut back, 0 bases at V and 3 bases at J, with 6 bases in the middle. The DNA for the CDR3 is TGTGCCAGCAGCCAAGATCACAGCTACAATGAGCAGTTCTTC. This codes for CASSQDHSYNEQFF. Looking up the rest from reference TRBV14 and TRBJ2-1 gives the full variable domain: EAGVTQFPSHSVIEKGQTVTLRCDPISGHDNLYWYRRVMGKEIKFLLHFVKESKQDESGMPNNRFLAERTGGTYSTLKVQPAELEDSGVYFCASSQDHSYNEQFFGPGTRLTVL.

The genes are TRBV18 and TRBJ2-5, with 7 bases fitting TRBD2. V lost 3 bases, J lost 4 bases, and 8 bases stayed unmatched. The CDR3 contains 15 residues. Germline V gene data show CDR1 as KGHSH and CDR2 as LQKENI. The CDR3 bases are TGTGCCAGCTCACCCCTTAACACGGGGGGAGAGACCCAGTACTTC. Translated, it gives CASSPLNTGGETQYF.

This chain joins TRBV5-6 and TRBJ2-3; perhaps TRBD1 as D (6 bases). V was pared by 0 bases and J by 10 bases, with 9 bases between. CDR1 and CDR2 from the germline V gene are SGHDT and YYEEEE. This CDR3 is built from 12 residues. CDR3 region: CASSLEGVPQYF. For the CDR3, the DNA is TGTGCCAGCAGCTTGGAGGGGGTGCCGCAGTATTTT.

Concerning this clone: Other DNA sequences in the same sample also yield this CDR3. The V call is TRBV28, the J call TRBJ2-7, with no clear D. Germline lookup yields CDR1 MDHEN and CDR2 SYDVKM. The V and J ends lost 4 bases and 3 bases respectively, with 4 bases between them. The CDR3 spans 11 residues. The DNA for the CDR3 is TGTGCCAGCAGTTCCCTCTACGAGCAGTACTTC. Its protein is CASSSLYEQYF.

This clone showed up just once. J is TRBJ2-5 and V is TRBV5-1; 7 nucleotides match TRBD1. V shed 0 bases and J 1 base; nucleotides not matched to a gene: 3. The CDR3 is 15 amino acids. The germline CDR1 and CDR2 sequences are SGHRS and YFSETQ. The CDR3 here is CASSLEDRSQETQYF. For the CDR3, the DNA is TGCGCCAGCAGCTTGGAGGACAGGTCCCAAGAGACCCAGTACTTC.

In its sample, this clone was seen a few times. The V and J genes are TRBV9 and TRBJ2-7, with D possibly matching TRBD1 (6 bases). Germline CDR1 reads SGDLS; CDR2 reads YYNGEE. V lost 3 bases and J lost 2, with 15 bases in between. This CDR3 region has 15 residues. The CDR3 loop is CASSATGHLTYEQYF. In nucleotides, the CDR3 is TGTGCCAGCAGCGCAACGGGACACCTCACCTACGAGCAGTACTTC.

A single count supports this clone. The V call is TRBV19, the J call TRBJ2-1; TRBD2 aligns across 10 bases. This CDR3 comprises 17 residues. Trimming at V came to 5 bases and at J to 9 bases, leaving 16 bases not matched to a gene. Per germline, CDR1 LNHDA and CDR2 SQIVND (reference sequence). The CDR3 protein is CASSSARTSGAYGEQFF. The DNA for the CDR3 is TGTGCCAGTAGTTCGGCCAGAACTAGCGGGGCTTACGGTGAGCAGTTCTTC.